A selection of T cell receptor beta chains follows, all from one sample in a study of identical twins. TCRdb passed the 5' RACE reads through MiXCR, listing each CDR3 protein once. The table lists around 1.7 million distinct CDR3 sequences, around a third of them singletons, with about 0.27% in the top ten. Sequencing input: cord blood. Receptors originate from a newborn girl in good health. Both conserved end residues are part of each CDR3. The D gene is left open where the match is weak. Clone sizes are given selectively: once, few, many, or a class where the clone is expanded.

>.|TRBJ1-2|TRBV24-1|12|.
CATSDQRDGYTF
TGTGCCACCAGTGACCAGCGGGATGGCTACACCTTC
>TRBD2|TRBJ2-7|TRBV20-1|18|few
CSARDGTRGAGGAYEQYF
TGCAGTGCTAGAGATGGCACCCGGGGAGCGGGGGGTGCCTACGAGCAGTACTTC
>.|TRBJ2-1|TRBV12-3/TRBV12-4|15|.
CASRRGTPFYNEQFF
TGTGCCAGCCGACGCGGGACCCCCTTTTACAATGAGCAGTTCTTC
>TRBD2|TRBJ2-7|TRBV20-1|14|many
CSAPGLAGSYEQYF
TGCAGTGCTCCGGGACTAGCGGGTTCCTACGAGCAGTACTTC
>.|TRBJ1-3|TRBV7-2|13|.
CASSLVSGNTIYF
TGTGCCAGCAGCTTAGTTTCTGGAAACACCATATATTTT
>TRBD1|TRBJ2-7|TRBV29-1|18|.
CSTDRDRSTKGPYNEQYF
TGCAGTACCGACCGGGACAGGTCCACAAAAGGTCCGTACAATGAGCAGTACTTC
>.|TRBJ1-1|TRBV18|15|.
CASSPFGTLNTEAFF
TGTGCCAGCTCACCATTCGGGACACTGAACACTGAAGCTTTCTTT
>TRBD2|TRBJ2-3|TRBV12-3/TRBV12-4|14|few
CASTRAGGGDTQYF
TGTGCCAGCACCCGAGCGGGGGGGGGAGATACGCAGTATTTT
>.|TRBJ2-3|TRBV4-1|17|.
CASSQDGGPARGDTQYF
TGCGCCAGCAGCCAAGACGGGGGCCCAGCTAGGGGTGATACGCAGTATTTT
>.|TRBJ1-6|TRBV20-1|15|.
CSAPGALGLVSPPHF
TGCAGTGCTCCCGGGGCCCTGGGTTTGGTTTCACCCCCCCACTTT
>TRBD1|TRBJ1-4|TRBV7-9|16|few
CASSAVFLGTGEKLFF
TGTGCCAGCAGCGCCGTATTTTTAGGGACAGGCGAAAAACTGTTTTTT
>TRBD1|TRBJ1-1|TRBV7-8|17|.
CASSLGGTGVPNTEAFF
TGTGCCAGCAGCTTAGGGGGGACAGGGGTTCCGAACACTGAAGCTTTCTTT
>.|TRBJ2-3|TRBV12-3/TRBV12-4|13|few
CASGGQTTDTQYF
TGTGCCAGCGGTGGACAAACCACAGATACGCAGTATTTT
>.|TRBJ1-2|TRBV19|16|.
CASSSERGRTNYGYTF
TGTGCCAGTAGTAGCGAAAGGGGACGGACCAACTATGGCTACACCTTC
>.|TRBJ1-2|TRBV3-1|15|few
CASSHNHQGPYGYTF
TGTGCCAGCAGCCACAACCATCAGGGACCCTATGGCTACACCTTC
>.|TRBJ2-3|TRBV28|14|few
CASSFFSGPVTQYF
TGTGCCAGCAGTTTCTTCTCGGGCCCAGTTACGCAGTATTTT
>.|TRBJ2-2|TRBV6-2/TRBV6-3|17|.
CASSYQAGGVNTGELFF
TGTGCCAGCAGTTACCAAGCGGGTGGGGTGAACACCGGGGAGCTGTTTTTT
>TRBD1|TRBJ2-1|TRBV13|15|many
CASSLLGQGNNEQFF
TGTGCCAGCAGCCTCCTAGGACAGGGTAACAATGAGCAGTTCTTC
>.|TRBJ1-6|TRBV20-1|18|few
CSAPTAARLSSYNSPLHF
TGCAGTGCTCCCACCGCGGCCAGGCTTAGCTCCTATAATTCACCCCTCCACTTT
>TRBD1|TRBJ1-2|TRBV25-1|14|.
CVSSVGQGFYGYTF
TGTGTCAGCAGTGTCGGACAGGGCTTCTATGGCTACACCTTC
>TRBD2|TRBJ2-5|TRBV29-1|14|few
CSVVQAGVTDEQYF
TGCAGCGTGGTTCAAGCGGGGGTTACAGATGAGCAGTACTTC
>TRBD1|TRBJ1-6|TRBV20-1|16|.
CSANRGRRHYNSPLHF
TGCAGTGCAAACAGGGGGCGACGTCACTATAATTCACCCCTCCACTTT
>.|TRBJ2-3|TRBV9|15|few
CASSVRREGTDTQYF
TGTGCCAGCAGCGTTCGGCGGGAAGGCACAGATACGCAGTATTTT
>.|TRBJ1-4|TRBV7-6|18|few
CASSSTVTAVSGGEKLFF
TGTGCCAGCAGCTCAACCGTGACAGCCGTCAGCGGCGGTGAAAAACTGTTTTTT
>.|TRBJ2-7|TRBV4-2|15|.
CASSQENKGMYEQYF
TGTGCCAGCAGCCAAGAAAACAAGGGGATGTACGAGCAGTACTTC
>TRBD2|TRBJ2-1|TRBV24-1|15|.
CATSDLGLAGDEQFF
TGTGCCACCAGTGATTTAGGACTAGCGGGAGATGAGCAGTTCTTC
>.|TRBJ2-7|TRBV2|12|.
CACGDTPYEQYF
TGTGCCTGCGGGGACACCCCCTACGAGCAGTACTTC
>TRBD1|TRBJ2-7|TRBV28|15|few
CASSPSGTGGYEQYF
TGTGCCAGCAGTCCCTCCGGGACAGGAGGTTACGAGCAGTACTTC
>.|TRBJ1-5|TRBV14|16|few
CASSPHTPRSNQPQHF
TGTGCCAGCAGCCCCCACACTCCGCGGAGCAATCAGCCCCAGCATTTT